The TCR beta chain described here comes from a study of beta chain features in type 1 diabetes (dated by TCRdb to 2017 to 2018). Notes on the research overall: Mean age, gender distribution, total cell number and subset yield did not differ between patients and healthy donors. The study compared the TCRB repertoires of sorted circulating CD4+ T cell subsets in recently diagnosed type 1 diabetes patients with those in matched healthy donors. Across all samples, some 110,000,000 sorted cells were examined, and cell number per subset correlated strongly with RNA yield. Regulatory and stem cell-like memory subsets were isolated from only 8 patients and 8 healthy donors, whereas naive and central memory subsets came from all 30 or so donors. Summary of the overall study and its limitations: Because the HLA sub-analyses included only small numbers of individuals, any influence of HLA type on TCRB rearrangement was left unresolved. A moderate but significant shortening of TCRB CDR3 length was observed in type 1 diabetes patients in all four CD4+ subsets. PCR might favor shorter templates, but patient and control samples were amplified and corrected together, so any skew would affect both groups equally. The naive, central memory and regulatory TCRB repertoires appeared to resemble one another more closely among patients than among healthy donors. Because cDNA was sequenced instead of genomic DNA, highly expressing activated cells could be over-represented, though the groups showed no difference in activation or CD3 levels. At VDJ recombination sites, patients with type 1 diabetes made fewer insertions and deleted more nucleotides, a pattern implying thymic rearrangement abnormalities.

Remarks on this clone: Its recognized antigen is unknown. Qualities for individual bases were not recorded, and no much larger clone is one base off.

The entire isolated RNA was reverse transcribed using the High Capacity cDNA Reverse Transcription Kit, and thus expressed TCRB transcripts were sequenced. Deep immunoSEQ sequencing was performed on naive, central memory and regulatory T cell samples, with an average of roughly 3.5 million total reads per sample. After sorted cells were lysed in RLT buffer, RNA was extracted with DNase-treated RNeasy Micro or Mini kits, with the choice depending on cell number. Each cell subset was processed separately to prevent cross-contamination, with patient and healthy donor samples processed together. The immunoSEQ multiplex PCR was used to amplify TCRB sequences from cDNA, yielding 87-bp fragments that span the CDR3 region. Amplicons were sequenced on the Illumina HiSeq platform. On the authors' methods: Synthetic template baselines were used to correct PCR bias computationally, reads within Hamming distance 2 were collapsed, and singletons that could not be merged were discarded. Reads were aligned against IMGT so that V, D and J genes, CDR3 length and insertions or deletions at six rearrangement sites could be assigned. Within each subset, clonotype counts were normalized to sorted cell number, and only after that were true diversity and Gini coefficients computed with the tcR R package. Repertoire sharing was quantified using the overlap coefficient calculated on TCRB nucleotide sequences. Held by TCRdb, this immuneACCESS table contains in-frame sequences only and omits some clones. Under half of the omission traces to an unresolved V gene where checked; the cause of the rest is unknown. V, J and clone size are taken as reported in that table, and D and trimming were inferred from the DNA itself. Recorded for this sample are roughly 140,000 clones; under 60% of them occurred a single time. The top ten clonotypes cover 0.35% to 0.5% of the sample.

A single peripheral blood draw of roughly 0.11 L on average was collected from each donor into heparinised tubes. A BD FACSAria II was used to sort naive, central memory, regulatory and stem cell-like memory CD4+ T cells with a panel that included CD45RO, CCR7, CD25, CD127, CD95 and CD27. Purity was above 98% for every sorted population. Right away, PBMCs were isolated by Lymphoprep density gradient centrifugation and were stained directly, with no culture step. To minimize batch effects, samples were stained and sorted in pairs, one healthy donor with one patient per experiment. Based on the germline V gene, the CDR1 and CDR2 sequences are SGHDT and YYEEEE. Cut back by 4 bases and 11 bases, the V and J ends lie 18 bases apart. From the cysteine up to the phenylalanine, the CDR3 has a length of 13 residues. The CDR3 DNA has 39 bases and is translated from base 1.

This receptor was identified in a man aged 18-30 years in good health. What was sequenced was Tregs from blood. What the cell subset or site label conveys for this sample: regulatory CD4+ T cells. The chain couples TRBV5-6 to TRBJ1-1, and possibly TRBD1, on 5 matching bases. The CDR3 here reads CASSAPPGLGAFF. The bases are TGTGCCAGCAGCGCCCCACCAGGGCTAGGGGCTTTCTTT.